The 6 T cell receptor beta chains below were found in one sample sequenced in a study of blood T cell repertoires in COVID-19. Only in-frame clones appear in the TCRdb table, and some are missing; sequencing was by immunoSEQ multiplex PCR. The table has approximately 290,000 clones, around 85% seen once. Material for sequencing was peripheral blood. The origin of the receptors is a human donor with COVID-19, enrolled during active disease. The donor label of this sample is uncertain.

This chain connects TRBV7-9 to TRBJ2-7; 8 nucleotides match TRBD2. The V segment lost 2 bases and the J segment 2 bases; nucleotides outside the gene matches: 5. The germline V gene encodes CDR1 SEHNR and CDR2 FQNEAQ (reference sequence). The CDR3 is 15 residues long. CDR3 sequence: CASSLYGGGPYEQYF. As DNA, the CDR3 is TGTGCCAGCAGCTTATACGGGGGGGGCCCCTACGAGCAGTACTTC.

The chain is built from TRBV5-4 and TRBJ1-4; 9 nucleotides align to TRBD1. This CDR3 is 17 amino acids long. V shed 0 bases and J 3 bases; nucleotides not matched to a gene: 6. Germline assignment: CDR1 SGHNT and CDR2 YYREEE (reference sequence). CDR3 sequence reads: CASSLETGGAANEKLFF. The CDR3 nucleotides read TGTGCCAGCAGCTTGGAGACAGGGGGAGCGGCTAATGAAAAACTGTTTTTT.

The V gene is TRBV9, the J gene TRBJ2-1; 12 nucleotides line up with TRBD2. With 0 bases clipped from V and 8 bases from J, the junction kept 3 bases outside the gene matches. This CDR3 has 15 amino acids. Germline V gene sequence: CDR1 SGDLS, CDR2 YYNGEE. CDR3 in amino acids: CASSVASGRVDEQFF. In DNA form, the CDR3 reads TGTGCCAGCAGCGTAGCTAGCGGGAGGGTTGATGAGCAGTTCTTC.

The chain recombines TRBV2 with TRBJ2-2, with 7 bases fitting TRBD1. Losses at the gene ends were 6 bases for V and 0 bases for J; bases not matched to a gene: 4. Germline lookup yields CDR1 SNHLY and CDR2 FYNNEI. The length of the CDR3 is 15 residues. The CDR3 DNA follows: TGTGCCAGCAGGGCAGGGACAGCGAACACCGGGGAGCTGTTTTTT. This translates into CASRAGTANTGELFF.

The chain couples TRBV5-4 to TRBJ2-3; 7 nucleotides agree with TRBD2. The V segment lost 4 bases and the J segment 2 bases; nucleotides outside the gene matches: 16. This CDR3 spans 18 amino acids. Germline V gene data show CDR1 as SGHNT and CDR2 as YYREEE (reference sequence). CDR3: CASSPPMGGAGYTDTQYF. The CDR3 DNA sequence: TGTGCCAGCAGCCCGCCCATGGGAGGAGCGGGATACACAGATACGCAGTATTTT.

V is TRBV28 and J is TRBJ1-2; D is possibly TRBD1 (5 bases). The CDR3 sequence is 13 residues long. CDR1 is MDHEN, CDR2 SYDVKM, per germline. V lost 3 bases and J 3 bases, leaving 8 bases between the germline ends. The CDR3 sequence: CASSLGRDYGYTF. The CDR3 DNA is TGTGCCAGCAGTTTGGGCAGGGACTATGGCTACACCTTC.